This T cell receptor beta chain is drawn from a study of blood T cell repertoires in COVID-19. Looking at the study overall: Samples of COVID-19 (acute and convalescent) were obtained from the United States, Italy and Spain.

The CDR3 is 11 residues long. Trimming cost V 5 bases and J 6 bases; bases outside gene matches: 0. Within the 2 weeks before study entry, each person in the exposed group met a COVID-19 case. Original data processing: Counts of nucleated cells, estimated from reference gene primer amplification, were obtained. The data were produced by immunoSEQ multiplex PCR, yet TCRdb's version contains in-frame clones alone and is incomplete. V and J calls and clone size are those listed in that table; D and trimming were worked out from the DNA. The profile shows 150,000 to 200,000 clones, 75% to 90% of them singletons.

The sequenced material came from PBMCs or T cells enriched from blood (not recorded which). This clonotype was obtained from a man aged 70 or older who had been exposed to COVID-19. The genes are TRBV12-3 or TRBV12-4 and TRBJ1-1; 7 bases match TRBD1. The CDR3 DNA reads as TGTGCCAGCAGTGGGACAGCTGAAGCTTTCTTT. Translating gives CASSGTAEAFF.